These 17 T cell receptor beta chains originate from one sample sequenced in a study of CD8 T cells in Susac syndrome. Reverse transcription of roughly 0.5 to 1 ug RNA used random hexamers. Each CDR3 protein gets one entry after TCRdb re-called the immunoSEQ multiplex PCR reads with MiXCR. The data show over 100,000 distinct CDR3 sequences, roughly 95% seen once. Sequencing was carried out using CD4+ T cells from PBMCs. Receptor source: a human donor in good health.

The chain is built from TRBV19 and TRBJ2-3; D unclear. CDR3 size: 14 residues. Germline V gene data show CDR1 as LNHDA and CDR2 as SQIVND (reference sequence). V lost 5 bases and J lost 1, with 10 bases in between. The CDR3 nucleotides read TGTGCCAGTAGTCCAAGTTTTGGCACAGATACGCAGTATTTT. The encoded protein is CASSPSFGTDTQYF. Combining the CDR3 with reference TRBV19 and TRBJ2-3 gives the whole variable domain DGGITQSPKYLFRKEGQNVTLSCEQNLNHDAMYWYRQDPGQGLRLIYYSQIVNDFQKGDIAEGYSVSREKKESFPLTVTSAQKNPTAFYLCASSPSFGTDTQYFGPGTRLTVL.

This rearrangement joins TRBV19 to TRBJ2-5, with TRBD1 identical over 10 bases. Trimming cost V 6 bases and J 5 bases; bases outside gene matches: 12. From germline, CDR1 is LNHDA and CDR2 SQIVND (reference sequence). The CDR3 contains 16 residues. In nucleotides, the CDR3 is TGTGCCAGTAGCCGACAGACAGGGGGCCAGTGGGAGACCCAGTACTTC. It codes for CASSRQTGGQWETQYF. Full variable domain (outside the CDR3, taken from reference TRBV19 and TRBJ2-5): DGGITQSPKYLFRKEGQNVTLSCEQNLNHDAMYWYRQDPGQGLRLIYYSQIVNDFQKGDIAEGYSVSREKKESFPLTVTSAQKNPTAFYLCASSRQTGGQWETQYFGPGTRLLVL.

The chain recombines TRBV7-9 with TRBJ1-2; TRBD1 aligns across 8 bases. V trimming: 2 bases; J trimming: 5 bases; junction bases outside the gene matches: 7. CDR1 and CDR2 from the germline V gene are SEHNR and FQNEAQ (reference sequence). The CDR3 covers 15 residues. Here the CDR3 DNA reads TGTGCCAGCAGCTTAACTCCAGGGGGCGAATATGGCTACACCTTC. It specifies CASSLTPGGEYGYTF.

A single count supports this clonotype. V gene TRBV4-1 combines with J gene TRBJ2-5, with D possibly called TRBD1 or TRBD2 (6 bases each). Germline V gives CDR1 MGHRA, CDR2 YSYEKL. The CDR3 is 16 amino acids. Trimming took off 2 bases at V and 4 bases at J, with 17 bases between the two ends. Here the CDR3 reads CASSQPLGGWGETQYF. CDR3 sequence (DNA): TGCGCCAGCAGCCAACCCCTAGGGGGGTGGGGAGAGACCCAGTACTTC.

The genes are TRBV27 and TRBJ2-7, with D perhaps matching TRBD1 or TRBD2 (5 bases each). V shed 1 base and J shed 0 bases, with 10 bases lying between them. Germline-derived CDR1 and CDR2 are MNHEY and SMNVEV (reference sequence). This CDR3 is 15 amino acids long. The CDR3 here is CASSLFSGTSYEQYF. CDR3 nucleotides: TGTGCCAGCAGTTTATTCTCGGGGACCTCCTACGAGCAGTACTTC.

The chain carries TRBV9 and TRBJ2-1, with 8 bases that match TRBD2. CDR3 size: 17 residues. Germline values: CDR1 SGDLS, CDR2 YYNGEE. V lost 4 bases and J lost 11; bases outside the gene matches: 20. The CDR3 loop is CASSPPGPPAGVSKQFF. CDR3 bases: TGTGCCAGCAGCCCCCCTGGCCCCCCAGCGGGGGTGTCAAAGCAGTTCTTC.

Here the CDR3 reads CASSSAGGPSYEQYF. DNA of the CDR3: TGTGCCAGCAGTTCCGCCGGGGGGCCGTCCTACGAGCAGTACTTC. This chain links TRBV12-3 or TRBV12-4 with TRBJ2-7; maybe TRBD2 (7 bases). This CDR3 region has 15 residues. Deletions cut 4 bases from V and 1 base from J, with 14 bases between.

The CDR3 reads CSARDRTVDTQYF. Written as DNA, the CDR3 is TGCAGTGCTAGAGATCGCACCGTGGATACGCAGTATTTT. The chain carries TRBV20-1 and TRBJ2-3; D gene uncertain. Germline loops: CDR1 DFQATT, CDR2 SNEGSKA (reference sequence). The CDR3 totals 13 residues. V was pared by 0 bases and J by 6 bases, with 10 bases between.

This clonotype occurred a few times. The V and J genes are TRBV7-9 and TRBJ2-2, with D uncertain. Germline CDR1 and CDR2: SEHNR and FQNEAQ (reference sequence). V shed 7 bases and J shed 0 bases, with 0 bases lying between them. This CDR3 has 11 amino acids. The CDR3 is CASTNTGELFF. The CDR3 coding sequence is TGTGCCAGCACGAACACCGGGGAGCTGTTTTTT.

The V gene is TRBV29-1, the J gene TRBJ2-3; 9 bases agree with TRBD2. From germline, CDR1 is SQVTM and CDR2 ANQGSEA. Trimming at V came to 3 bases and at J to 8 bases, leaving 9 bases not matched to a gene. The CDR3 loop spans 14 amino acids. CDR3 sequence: CSVEPLAGRATQYF. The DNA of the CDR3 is TGCAGCGTTGAGCCGCTAGCGGGACGTGCTACGCAGTATTTT.

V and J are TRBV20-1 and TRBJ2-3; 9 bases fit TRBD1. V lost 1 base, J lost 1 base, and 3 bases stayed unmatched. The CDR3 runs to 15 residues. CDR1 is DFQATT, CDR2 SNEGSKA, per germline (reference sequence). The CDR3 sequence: CSARGNRGRTDTQYF. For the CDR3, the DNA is TGCAGTGCTAGAGGGAACAGGGGGCGCACAGATACGCAGTATTTT.

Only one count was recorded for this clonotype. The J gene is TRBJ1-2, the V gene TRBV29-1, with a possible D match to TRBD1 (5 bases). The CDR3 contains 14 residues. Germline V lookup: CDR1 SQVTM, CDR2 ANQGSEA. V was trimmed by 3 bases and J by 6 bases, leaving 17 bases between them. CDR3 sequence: CSVDSSREVHGYTF. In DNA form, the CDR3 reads TGCAGCGTTGACAGTAGCAGGGAGGTCCATGGCTACACCTTC.

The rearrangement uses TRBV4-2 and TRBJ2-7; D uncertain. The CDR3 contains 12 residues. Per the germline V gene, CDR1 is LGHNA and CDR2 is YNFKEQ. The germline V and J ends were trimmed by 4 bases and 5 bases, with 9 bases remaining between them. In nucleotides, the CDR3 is TGTGCCAGCAGCCCCTCAGGCCACGAGCAGTACTTC. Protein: CASSPSGHEQYF.

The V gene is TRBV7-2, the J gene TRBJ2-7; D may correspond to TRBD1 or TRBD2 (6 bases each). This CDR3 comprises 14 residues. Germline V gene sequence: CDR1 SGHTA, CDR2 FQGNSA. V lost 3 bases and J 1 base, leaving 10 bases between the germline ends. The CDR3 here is CASSLSGASYEQYF. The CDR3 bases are TGTGCCAGCAGCTTGTCGGGGGCGTCCTACGAGCAGTACTTC. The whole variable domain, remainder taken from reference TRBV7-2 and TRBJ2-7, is GAGVSQSPSNKVTEKGKDVELRCDPISGHTALYWYRQSLGQGLEFLIYFQGNSAPDKSGLPSDRFSAERTGGSVSTLTIQRTQQEDSAVYLCASSLSGASYEQYFGPGTRLTVT.

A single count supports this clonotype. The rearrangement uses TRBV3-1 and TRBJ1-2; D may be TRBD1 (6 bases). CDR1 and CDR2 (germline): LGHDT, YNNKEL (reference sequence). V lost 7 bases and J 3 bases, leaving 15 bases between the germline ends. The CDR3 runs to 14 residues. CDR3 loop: CASTRGGGDYGYTF. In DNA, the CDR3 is TGTGCCAGCACTCGAGGAGGGGGGGACTATGGCTACACCTTC.

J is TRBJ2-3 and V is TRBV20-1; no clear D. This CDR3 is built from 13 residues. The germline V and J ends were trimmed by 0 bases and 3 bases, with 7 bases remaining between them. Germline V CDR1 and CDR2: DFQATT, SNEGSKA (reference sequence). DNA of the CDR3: TGCAGTGCTAGAGATTCGTCTACAGATACGCAGTATTTT. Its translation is CSARDSSTDTQYF.

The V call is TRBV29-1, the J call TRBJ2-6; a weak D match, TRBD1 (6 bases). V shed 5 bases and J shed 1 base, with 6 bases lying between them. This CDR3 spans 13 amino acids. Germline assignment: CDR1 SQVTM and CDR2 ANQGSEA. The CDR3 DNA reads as TGCAGCGTTACAGGGTCTGGGGCCAACGTCCTGACTTTC. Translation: CSVTGSGANVLTF. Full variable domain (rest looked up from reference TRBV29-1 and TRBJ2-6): SAVISQKPSRDICQRGTSLTIQCQVDSQVTMMFWYRQQPGQSLTLIATANQGSEATYESGFVIDKFPISRPNLTFSTLTVSNMSPEDSSIYLCSVTGSGANVLTFGAGSRLTVL.